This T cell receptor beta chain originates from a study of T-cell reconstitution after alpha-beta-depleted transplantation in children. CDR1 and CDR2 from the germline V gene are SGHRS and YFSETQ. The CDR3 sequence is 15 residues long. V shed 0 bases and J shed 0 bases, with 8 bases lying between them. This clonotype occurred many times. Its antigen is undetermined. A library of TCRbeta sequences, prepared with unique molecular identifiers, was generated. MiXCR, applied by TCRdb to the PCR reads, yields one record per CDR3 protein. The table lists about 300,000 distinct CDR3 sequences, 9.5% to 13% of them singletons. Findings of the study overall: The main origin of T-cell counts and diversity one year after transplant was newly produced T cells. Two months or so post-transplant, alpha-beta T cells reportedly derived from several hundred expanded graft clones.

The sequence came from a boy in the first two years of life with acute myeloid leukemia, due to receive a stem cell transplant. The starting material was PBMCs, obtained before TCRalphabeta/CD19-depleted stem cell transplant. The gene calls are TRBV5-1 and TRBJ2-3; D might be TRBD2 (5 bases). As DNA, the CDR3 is TGCGCCAGCAGCTTGGCCGGGGTTAGCACAGATACGCAGTATTTT. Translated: CASSLAGVSTDTQYF.